Below are 4 T cell receptor beta chains sequenced from a single sample in a study of CD8+ T cells in alopecia areata. Extracted from the samples, RNA was reverse transcribed into cDNA to serve as the sequencing template. The method was immunoSEQ multiplex PCR; TCRdb's version includes in-frame clones alone and lacks a portion of them. Singletons are absent from the sample, which has some 2,000 clones. After pooling, cutaneous lymph node cells were sorted with CD4, CD8alpha, NKG2D, NKG2ACE and other markers. Sequenced: CD8+ T cells sorted from a lymph node. The receptors shown here come from a C3H/HeJ mouse with alopecia areata. Mouse strain MHC haplotype: H2-k.

This clone appeared a few times. The gene names here belong to mouse. The read stops 4 residues short of the end of the CDR3; the missing end is completed from the germline J gene. Different DNA sequences within this sample yield the same CDR3. This sequence joins TRBV19 and TRBJ1-1; 7 nucleotides line up with TRBD1. The ends lost 4 bases at V and 2 bases at J; junction bases unmatched: 5. The germline CDR1 and CDR2 sequences are FNHDT and SITEND (reference sequence). The CDR3 has 14 residues. The chain's CDR3 is CASSQQGSNTEVFF. The CDR3 bases that were read are TGTGCCAGCAGTCAACAGGGGAGCAACACA.

This clone was observed at least ten times. Genes and germline come from the mouse. The DNA ends 4 residues before the CDR3 does, and the rest of the CDR3 is filled in from the germline J gene. This sequence joins TRBV13-3 and TRBJ2-3, with D perhaps TRBD2 (6 bases). This CDR3 has 15 amino acids. Between the trimmed V and J ends, which lost 1 base and 2 bases, there was a span of 11 bases. Germline V gene sequence: CDR1 NNHDY, CDR2 SYVADS. The covered CDR3 bases are TGTGCCAGCAGTGATTGGGGGATTTTTGCAGAA. Its translation: CASSDWGIFAE. The CDR3 reads in full as CASSDWGIFAETLYF.

This clone was detected a few times. The listed genes are named as in mouse. The CDR3 is cut off 4 residues early in the read; its end comes from the germline J gene. The chain uses TRBV13-2 and TRBJ2-1; TRBD2 matches at 7 bases. Trimming took 1 base from V and 3 from J; bases not matched to a gene: 7. The CDR3 contains 16 residues. CDR1 is NNHNN, CDR2 SYGAGS, per germline (reference sequence). The covered CDR3 bases are TGTGCCAGCGGTGATAGACTGGGTCCCTTCTATGCT. The encoded protein is CASGDRLGPFYA. The complete CDR3 protein is CASGDRLGPFYAEQFF.

Concerning this clone: Gene names are mouse gene names. The read stops 4 residues short of the end of the CDR3; the missing end is completed from the germline J gene. The J gene is TRBJ2-7, the V gene TRBV13-3; D not resolved. The CDR3 contains 11 residues. Per germline, CDR1 NNHDY and CDR2 SYVADS. The part of the CDR3 DNA that was read is TGTGCCAGCAGTGAACAGTAT. This gives the protein CASSEQY. The full-length CDR3 reads as CASSEQYEQYF.